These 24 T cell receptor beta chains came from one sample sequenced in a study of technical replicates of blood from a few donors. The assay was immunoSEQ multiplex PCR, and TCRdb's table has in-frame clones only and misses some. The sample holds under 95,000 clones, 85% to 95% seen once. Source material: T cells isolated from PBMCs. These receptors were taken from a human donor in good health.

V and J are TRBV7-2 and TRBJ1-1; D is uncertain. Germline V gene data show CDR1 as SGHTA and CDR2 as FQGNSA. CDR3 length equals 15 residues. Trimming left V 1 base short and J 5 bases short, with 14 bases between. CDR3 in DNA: TGTGCCAGCAGCTTAGTTATAGGAACGGGGACTGAAGCTTTCTTT. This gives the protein CASSLVIGTGTEAFF.

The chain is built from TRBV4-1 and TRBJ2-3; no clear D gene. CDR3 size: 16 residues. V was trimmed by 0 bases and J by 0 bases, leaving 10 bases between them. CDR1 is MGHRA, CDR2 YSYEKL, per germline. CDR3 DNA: TGCGCCAGCAGCCAAGATTATGAACTAAGCACAGATACGCAGTATTTT. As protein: CASSQDYELSTDTQYF.

The CDR3 here is CASSPRRGTDTQYF. CDR3 bases: TGTGCCAGCAGCCCCCGCAGGGGCACAGATACGCAGTATTTT. V and J are TRBV7-9 and TRBJ2-3, with D possibly being TRBD1 (5 bases). This CDR3 has 14 residues. Germline loops: CDR1 SEHNR, CDR2 FQNEAQ (reference sequence). The V end was cut by 5 bases, the J end by 1 base, with 10 bases between.

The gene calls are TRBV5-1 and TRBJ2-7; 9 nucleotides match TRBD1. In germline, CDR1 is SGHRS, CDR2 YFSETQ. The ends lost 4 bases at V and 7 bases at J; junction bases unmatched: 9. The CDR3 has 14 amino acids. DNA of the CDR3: TGCGCCAGCAGCCTAGAACAGGGGGCTGGAGAGCAGTACTTC. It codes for CASSLEQGAGEQYF.

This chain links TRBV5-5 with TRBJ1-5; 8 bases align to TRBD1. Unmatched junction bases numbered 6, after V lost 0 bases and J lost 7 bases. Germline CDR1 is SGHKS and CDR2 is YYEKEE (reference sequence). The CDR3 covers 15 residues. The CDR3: CASSLGTGWGQPQHF. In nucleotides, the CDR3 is TGTGCCAGCAGCTTGGGGACAGGGTGGGGCCAGCCCCAGCATTTT.

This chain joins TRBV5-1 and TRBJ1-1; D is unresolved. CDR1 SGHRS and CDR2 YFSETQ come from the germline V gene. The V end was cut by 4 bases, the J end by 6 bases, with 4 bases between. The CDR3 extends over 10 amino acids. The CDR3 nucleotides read TGCGCCAGCAGCGAGGCTGAAGCTTTCTTT. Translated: CASSEAEAFF.

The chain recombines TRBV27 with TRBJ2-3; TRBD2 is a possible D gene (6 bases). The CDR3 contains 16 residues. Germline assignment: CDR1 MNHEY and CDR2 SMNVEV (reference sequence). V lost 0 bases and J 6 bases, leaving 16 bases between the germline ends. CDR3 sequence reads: CASSLSTSQAADTQYF. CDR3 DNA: TGTGCCAGCAGTTTATCGACTAGTCAGGCGGCGGATACGCAGTATTTT.

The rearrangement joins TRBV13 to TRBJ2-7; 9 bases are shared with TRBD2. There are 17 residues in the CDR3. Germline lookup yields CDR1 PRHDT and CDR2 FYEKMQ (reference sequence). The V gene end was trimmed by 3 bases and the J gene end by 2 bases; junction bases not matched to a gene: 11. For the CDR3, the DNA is TGTGCCAGCAGCTTTCCCAGCGGGGGGCTCTTAACCTACGAGCAGTACTTC. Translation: CASSFPSGGLLTYEQYF.

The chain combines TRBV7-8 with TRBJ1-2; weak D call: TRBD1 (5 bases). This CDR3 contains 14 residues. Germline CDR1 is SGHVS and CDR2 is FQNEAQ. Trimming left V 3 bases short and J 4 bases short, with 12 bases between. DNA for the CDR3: TGTGCCAGCAGCTTGGGGCAGTCAGCCTATGGCTACACCTTC. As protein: CASSLGQSAYGYTF.

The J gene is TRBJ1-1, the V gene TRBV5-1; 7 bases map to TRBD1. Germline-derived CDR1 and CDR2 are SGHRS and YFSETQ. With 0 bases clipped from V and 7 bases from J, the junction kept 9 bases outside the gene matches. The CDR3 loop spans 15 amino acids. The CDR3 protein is CASSLGAGGMGEAFF. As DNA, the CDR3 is TGCGCCAGCAGCTTGGGGGCAGGGGGTATGGGTGAAGCTTTCTTT.

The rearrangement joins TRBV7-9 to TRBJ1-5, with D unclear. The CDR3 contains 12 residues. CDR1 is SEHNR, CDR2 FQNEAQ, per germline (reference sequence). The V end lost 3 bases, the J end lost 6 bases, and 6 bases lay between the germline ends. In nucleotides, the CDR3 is TGTGCCAGCAGCTTCTCGTCTCAGCCCCAGCATTTT. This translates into CASSFSSQPQHF.

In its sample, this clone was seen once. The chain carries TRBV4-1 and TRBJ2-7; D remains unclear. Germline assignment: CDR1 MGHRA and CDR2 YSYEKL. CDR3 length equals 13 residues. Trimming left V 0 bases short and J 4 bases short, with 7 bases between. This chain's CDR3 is CASSQDLRYEQYF. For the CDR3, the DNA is TGCGCCAGCAGCCAAGATCTGAGATACGAGCAGTACTTC.

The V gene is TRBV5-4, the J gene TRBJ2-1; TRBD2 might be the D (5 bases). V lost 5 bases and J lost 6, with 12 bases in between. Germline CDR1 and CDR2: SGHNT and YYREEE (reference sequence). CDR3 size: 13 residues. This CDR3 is CASSFGLPNEQFF. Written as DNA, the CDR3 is TGTGCCAGCAGTTTTGGACTCCCCAATGAGCAGTTCTTC.

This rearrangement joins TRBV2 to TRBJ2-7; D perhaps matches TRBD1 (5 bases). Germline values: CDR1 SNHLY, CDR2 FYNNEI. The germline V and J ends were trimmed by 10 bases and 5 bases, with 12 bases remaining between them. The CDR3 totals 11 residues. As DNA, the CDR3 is TGTGCCACCGCTCAGGGCGACGAGCAGTACTTC. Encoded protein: CATAQGDEQYF. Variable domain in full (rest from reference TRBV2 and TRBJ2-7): EPEVTQTPSHQVTQMGQEVILRCVPISNHLYFYWYRQILGQKVEFLVSFYNNEISEKSEIFDDQFSVERPDGSNFTLKIRSTKLEDSAMYFCATAQGDEQYFGPGTRLTVT.

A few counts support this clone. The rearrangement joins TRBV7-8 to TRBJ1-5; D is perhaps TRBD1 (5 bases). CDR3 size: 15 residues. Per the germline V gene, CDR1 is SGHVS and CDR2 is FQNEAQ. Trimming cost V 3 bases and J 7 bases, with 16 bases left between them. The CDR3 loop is CASSLYQGTDQPQHF. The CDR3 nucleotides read TGTGCCAGCAGCTTGTATCAGGGTACCGACCAGCCCCAGCATTTT.

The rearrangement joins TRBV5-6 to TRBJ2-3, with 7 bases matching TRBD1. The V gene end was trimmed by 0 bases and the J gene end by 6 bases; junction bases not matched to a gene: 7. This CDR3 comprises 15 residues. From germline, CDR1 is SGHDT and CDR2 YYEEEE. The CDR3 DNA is TGTGCCAGCAGCTTGGAGAAGGGGGCGAGGGATACGCAGTATTTT. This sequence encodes CASSLEKGARDTQYF.

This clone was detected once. The CDR3 DNA follows: TGCGCCAGCAGCTTGGAAACGGACACCTCGTTCATGAACACTGAAGCTTTCTTT. Amino acid sequence: CASSLETDTSFMNTEAFF. J is TRBJ1-1 and V is TRBV5-1, with a weak D call TRBD1 (5 bases). Germline values: CDR1 SGHRS, CDR2 YFSETQ. CDR3 length: 18 residues. V gave up 0 bases and J gave up 0 bases, with 18 bases separating them.

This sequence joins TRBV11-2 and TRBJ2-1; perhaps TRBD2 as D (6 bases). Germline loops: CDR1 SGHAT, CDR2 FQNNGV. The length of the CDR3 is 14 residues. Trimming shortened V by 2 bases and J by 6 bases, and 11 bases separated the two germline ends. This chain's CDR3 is CASSLPLAPNEQFF. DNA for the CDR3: TGTGCCAGCAGCTTACCACTAGCTCCCAATGAGCAGTTCTTC.

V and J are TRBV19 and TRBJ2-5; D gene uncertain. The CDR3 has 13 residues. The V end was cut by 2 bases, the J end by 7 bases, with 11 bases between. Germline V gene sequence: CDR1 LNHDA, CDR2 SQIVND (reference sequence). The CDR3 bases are TGTGCCAGTAGTATAACCGGAGAACGGACCCAGTACTTC. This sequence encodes CASSITGERTQYF.

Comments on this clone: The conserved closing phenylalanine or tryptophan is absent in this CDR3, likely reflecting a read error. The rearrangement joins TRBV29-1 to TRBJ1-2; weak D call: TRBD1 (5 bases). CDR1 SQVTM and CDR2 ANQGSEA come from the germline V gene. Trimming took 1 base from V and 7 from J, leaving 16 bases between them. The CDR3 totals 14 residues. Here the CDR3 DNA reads TGCAGCGTTGAAGGACAGTCTTTTTCGTCTGGCTACACCTCC. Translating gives CSVEGQSFSSGYTS.

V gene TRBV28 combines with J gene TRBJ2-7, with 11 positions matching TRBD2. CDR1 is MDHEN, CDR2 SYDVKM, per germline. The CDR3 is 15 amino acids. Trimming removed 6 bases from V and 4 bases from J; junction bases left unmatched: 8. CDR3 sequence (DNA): TGTGCCAGCAGAACCGGGACTAGCGGAAAGTACGAGCAGTACTTC. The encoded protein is CASRTGTSGKYEQYF.

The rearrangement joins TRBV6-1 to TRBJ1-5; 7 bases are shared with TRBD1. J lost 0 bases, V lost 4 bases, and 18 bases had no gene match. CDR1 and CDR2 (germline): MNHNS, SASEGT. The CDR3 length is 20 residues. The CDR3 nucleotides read TGTGCCAGCAGTGTTCCCCGACAATGGACAGGTTTTTATAGCAATCAGCCCCAGCATTTT. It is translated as CASSVPRQWTGFYSNQPQHF.

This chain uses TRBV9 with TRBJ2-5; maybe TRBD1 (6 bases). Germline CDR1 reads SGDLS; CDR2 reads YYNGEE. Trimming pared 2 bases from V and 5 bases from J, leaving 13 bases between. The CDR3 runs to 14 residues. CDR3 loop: CASSVSGALETQYF. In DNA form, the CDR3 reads TGTGCCAGCAGCGTTTCAGGGGCTCTTGAGACCCAGTACTTC.

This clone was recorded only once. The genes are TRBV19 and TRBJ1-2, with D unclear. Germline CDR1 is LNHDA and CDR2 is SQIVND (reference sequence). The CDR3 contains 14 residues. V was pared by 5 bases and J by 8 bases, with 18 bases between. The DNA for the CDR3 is TGTGCCAGTAGTGGCACTAGTTCGGGTTCCGGCTACACCTTC. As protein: CASSGTSSGSGYTF. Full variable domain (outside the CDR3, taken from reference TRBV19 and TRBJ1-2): DGGITQSPKYLFRKEGQNVTLSCEQNLNHDAMYWYRQDPGQGLRLIYYSQIVNDFQKGDIAEGYSVSREKKESFPLTVTSAQKNPTAFYLCASSGTSSGSGYTFGSGTRLTVV.